A single T cell receptor (beta chain) is shown here with its context. Unique molecular identifiers were added to individual cDNA molecules. Using its own MiXCR run on the 5' RACE reads, TCRdb lists one record per CDR3 protein. The sample includes under 70,000 distinct CDR3 sequences, about an eighth of them seen just once. The entry originates in a study of early T cells in non-severe SARS-CoV-2 infection. Study-wide background: Sequencing input comprised bulk RNA from unsorted whole blood; chain pairing was not available.

The V gene end was trimmed by 5 bases and the J gene end by 14 bases; junction bases not matched to a gene: 15. The CDR3 extends over 15 amino acids. CDR1 is LNHNV and CDR2 is YYDKDF in the germline V gene (reference sequence). This rearrangement joins TRBV15 to TRBJ2-1; 10 bases line up with TRBD2. The TCR originated in an adult who was a healthcare worker with PCR-confirmed SARS-CoV-2 infection or an uninfected control (not recorded which). The sequencing input was whole blood. The CDR3 reads CATSFYSGRSAGKFF. The DNA of the CDR3 is TGTGCCACCAGCTTCTATAGCGGGAGGTCGGCTGGGAAGTTCTTC.